These 31 T cell receptor beta chains originate from one sample sequenced in a study of siplizumab effects on memory and regulatory T cells. Some clones are missing from TCRdb's copy, which holds only in-frame ones; the method was immunoSEQ multiplex PCR. Counted here are around 87,000 clones, about 90% occurring once; the ten biggest clones make up about 15%. The material sequenced was CD4+ T cells sorted from blood. These receptors were taken from a human donor in good health.

The rearrangement uses TRBV29-1 and TRBJ1-2; a weak D match, TRBD1 (6 bases). The germline V gene has CDR1 SQVTM and CDR2 ANQGSEA. The germline V and J ends were trimmed by 0 bases and 8 bases, with 13 bases remaining between them. The CDR3 spans 13 residues. CDR3 residues: CSVEDRRGSGYTF. The CDR3 DNA reads TGCAGCGTTGAAGATCGGAGGGGGAGCGGCTACACCTTC.

The chain employs TRBV7-9 and TRBJ1-6, with a tentative D call TRBD1 (6 bases). Germline-derived CDR1 and CDR2 are SEHNR and FQNEAQ (reference sequence). The CDR3 runs to 14 residues. Trimming cost V 5 bases and J 12 bases, with 17 bases left between them. For the CDR3, the DNA is TGTGCCAGCAGCCTGGGACAAAGACGTTTACCCCTCCACTTT. Translated: CASSLGQRRLPLHF.

The chain employs TRBV19 and TRBJ2-1; 8 bases align to TRBD1. Trimming removed 10 bases from V and 9 bases from J; junction bases left unmatched: 11. The CDR3 covers 13 residues. Germline loops: CDR1 LNHDA, CDR2 SQIVND (reference sequence). The CDR3 loop reads CATLDRVSGEQFF. The CDR3 coding sequence is TGTGCCACCTTGGACAGGGTAAGCGGTGAGCAGTTCTTC.

The chain is built from TRBV29-1 and TRBJ2-1; D not resolved. Germline CDR1 reads SQVTM; CDR2 reads ANQGSEA. The CDR3 has 12 amino acids. V shed 3 bases and J shed 8 bases, with 11 bases lying between them. The CDR3: CSVEVGLDEQFF. In DNA, the CDR3 is TGCAGCGTTGAGGTCGGCCTGGATGAGCAGTTCTTC.

The rearrangement uses TRBV4-2 and TRBJ2-5; 8 bases match TRBD2. This CDR3 has 15 residues. After removal of 6 bases from V and 2 bases from J, the junction contained 8 bases not matched to a gene. CDR1 LGHNA and CDR2 YNFKEQ come from the germline V gene. CDR3 DNA sequence: TGTGCCAGCAGACTAGGGGCGGGAGGACAAGAGACCCAGTACTTC. It translates to CASRLGAGGQETQYF.

The chain links TRBV19 to TRBJ2-5; D remains unclear. Looked up from germline, CDR1 is LNHDA and CDR2 is SQIVND (reference sequence). The length of the CDR3 is 11 residues. Trimming left V 5 bases short and J 4 bases short, with 5 bases between. The CDR3 sequence: CASSFSETQYF. The CDR3 DNA reads as TGTGCCAGTAGTTTTTCAGAGACCCAGTACTTC.

This rearrangement joins TRBV6-6 to TRBJ1-6; the D is unclear. The V end lost 5 bases, the J end lost 4 bases, and 15 bases lay between the germline ends. CDR1 is MNHNY, CDR2 SVGAGI, per germline (reference sequence). The CDR3 spans 16 residues. CDR3: CASSHRNQVYNSPLHF. The CDR3 DNA reads as TGTGCCAGCAGTCATCGAAATCAGGTTTATAATTCACCCCTCCACTTT.

The chain is built from TRBV4-1 and TRBJ2-2, with 12 bases matching TRBD2. Germline V gives CDR1 MGHRA, CDR2 YSYEKL. The CDR3 is 18 residues long. V lost 2 bases to trimming and J lost 1 base; unmatched junction nucleotides: 5. In nucleotides, the CDR3 is TGCGCCAGCAGCCAACAAGTACTAGCGGGGGGGAACACCGGGGAGCTGTTTTTT. It is translated as CASSQQVLAGGNTGELFF.

The CDR3 region is CASSGGALAGGLHYNEQFF. The CDR3 coding sequence is TGTGCCAGCAGTGGAGGGGCACTAGCGGGAGGTCTACACTACAATGAGCAGTTCTTC. This chain links TRBV7-2 with TRBJ2-1; 12 bases map to TRBD2. Per the germline V gene, CDR1 is SGHTA and CDR2 is FQGNSA. The V gene end was trimmed by 6 bases and the J gene end by 3 bases; junction bases not matched to a gene: 15. The CDR3 is 19 amino acids.

J is TRBJ1-2 and V is TRBV13; D may be TRBD1 (5 bases). Trimming cost V 4 bases and J 7 bases, with 7 bases left between them. This CDR3 is built from 11 residues. From germline, CDR1 is PRHDT and CDR2 FYEKMQ (reference sequence). Here the CDR3 reads CASSSGPGYTF. The CDR3 DNA follows: TGTGCCAGCAGCTCGGGGCCTGGCTACACCTTC.

The rearrangement joins TRBV19 to TRBJ1-5; D call uncertain. Trimming removed 4 bases from V and 0 bases from J, with 10 bases in between. CDR1 and CDR2 from the germline V gene are LNHDA and SQIVND (reference sequence). This CDR3 is 15 amino acids long. The CDR3 DNA reads TGTGCCAGTAGTACCACTCATAATAGCAATCAGCCCCAGCATTTT. It yields the protein CASSTTHNSNQPQHF.

As concerns this clone: A read error may account for a junction end that differs from germline. This chain connects TRBV29-1 to TRBJ1-2; D remains ambiguous. The length of the CDR3 is 12 residues. Germline-derived CDR1 and CDR2 are SQVTM and ANQGSEA. This chain's CDR3 is CSVEVTVYGHTF. CDR3 nucleotides: TGCAGCGTTGAAGTTACAGTTTATGGCCACACCTTC.

The rearrangement links TRBV15 to TRBJ2-1; 10 nucleotides match TRBD1. The trim removed 3 bases at V and 7 bases at J, leaving 9 bases unmatched. CDR3 length: 16 residues. Germline V lookup: CDR1 LNHNV, CDR2 YYDKDF (reference sequence). The CDR3 loop is CATSSPDRGRRNEQFF. The CDR3 nucleotides are TGTGCCACCAGCAGCCCAGACAGGGGGCGTCGTAATGAGCAGTTCTTC.

The V and J genes are TRBV5-6 and TRBJ1-2, with D perhaps TRBD1 (6 bases). V gave up 2 bases and J gave up 4 bases, with 15 bases separating them. The CDR3 runs to 15 residues. Germline values: CDR1 SGHDT, CDR2 YYEEEE. The CDR3 loop is CASSLLRDNFYGYTF. CDR3 DNA: TGTGCCAGCAGCTTACTTCGGGACAACTTCTATGGCTACACCTTC. Full variable domain (missing parts from reference TRBV5-6 and TRBJ1-2): DAGVTQSPTHLIKTRGQQVTLRCSPKSGHDTVSWYQQALGQGPQFIFQYYEEEERQRGNFPDRFSGHQFPNYSSELNVNALLLGDSALYLCASSLLRDNFYGYTFGSGTRLTVV.

In DNA, the CDR3 is TGTGCCAGAAGTAACGCCCGGGGCTATAACCAAGAGACCCAGTACTTC. This translates into CARSNARGYNQETQYF. The V gene is TRBV5-3, the J gene TRBJ2-5; D is tentatively TRBD1 or TRBD2 (5 bases each). TRBV5-3 is identified as an open reading frame with a role that is uncertain. With 5 bases removed from V and 0 bases from J, the gap between germline ends came to 17 bases. The CDR3 spans 16 residues.

The V and J genes are TRBV10-3 and TRBJ2-7; either TRBD1 or TRBD2 may supply D (6 bases each). Germline V gene lookup returns CDR1 ENHRY and CDR2 SYGVKD. V lost 6 bases to trimming and J lost 5 bases, with 17 bases between them. This CDR3 contains 14 residues. The CDR3 DNA follows: TGTGCCATCAGAAGGGGGAGGATTTCGGACGAGCAGTACTTC. Its translation is CAIRRGRISDEQYF.

This clone appeared a few times. V is TRBV19 and J is TRBJ1-2; 7 bases match TRBD1. Germline-derived CDR1 and CDR2 are LNHDA and SQIVND (reference sequence). With V trimmed by 3 bases and J by 2 bases, 6 bases remained unmatched. This CDR3 region has 15 residues. DNA for the CDR3: TGTGCCAGTAGTATTTACGGGACAGCGAACTATGGCTACACCTTC. Its protein product is CASSIYGTANYGYTF.

The chain combines TRBV7-3 with TRBJ2-1; the D gene is possibly TRBD1 (6 bases). Germline CDR1 SGHTA, CDR2 FQGTGA. CDR3 size: 15 residues. With 2 bases removed from V and 7 bases from J, the gap between germline ends came to 15 bases. The CDR3 nucleotides are TGTGCCAGCAGCTTAGCCAATAGGGGGTCGAATGAGCAGTTCTTC. Translated: CASSLANRGSNEQFF.

The chain is built from TRBV19 and TRBJ1-4; no reliable D call. Between the trimmed V and J ends, which lost 5 bases and 8 bases, there was a span of 12 bases. The germline V gene has CDR1 LNHDA and CDR2 SQIVND (reference sequence). The CDR3 has 13 residues. The chain's CDR3 is CASSPRIGEKLFF. The CDR3 DNA reads as TGTGCCAGTAGTCCCCGAATAGGCGAAAAACTGTTTTTT.

The chain uses TRBV4-1 and TRBJ2-5; no clear D. This CDR3 has 15 amino acids. Germline V lookup: CDR1 MGHRA, CDR2 YSYEKL. V was pared by 2 bases and J by 1 base, with 11 bases between. The DNA for the CDR3 is TGCGCCAGCAGCCAATTAGGGCTGATCCAAGAGACCCAGTACTTC. Encoded protein: CASSQLGLIQETQYF.

The CDR3 coding sequence is TGTGCCAGCAGCGCGAAGACAGGGACCTTCAATCAGCCCCAGCATTTT. Its translation is CASSAKTGTFNQPQHF. The chain combines TRBV13 with TRBJ1-5; TRBD1 matches at 7 bases. CDR1 and CDR2 (germline): PRHDT, FYEKMQ (reference sequence). The ends lost 5 bases at V and 3 bases at J; junction bases unmatched: 10. The CDR3 length is 16 residues.

Only a few counts were recorded for this clone. The chain couples TRBV2 to TRBJ2-3; 10 bases fit TRBD1. This CDR3 has 14 residues. With 6 bases clipped from V and 3 bases from J, the junction kept 3 bases outside the gene matches. Germline V lookup: CDR1 SNHLY, CDR2 FYNNEI. CDR3 sequence reads: CASSMGQGTDTQYF. DNA of the CDR3: TGTGCCAGCAGCATGGGACAGGGGACAGATACGCAGTATTTT.

The V gene is TRBV19, the J gene TRBJ2-3, with 9 nucleotides matching TRBD2. This CDR3 has 13 amino acids. From germline, CDR1 is LNHDA and CDR2 SQIVND (reference sequence). Trimming took 10 bases from V and 5 from J; bases not matched to a gene: 7. The CDR3 DNA is TGTGCCACGGCGGGAGGGTTGGGAGATACGCAGTATTTT. Translation gives CATAGGLGDTQYF.

The V and J genes are TRBV10-1 and TRBJ1-5, with a possible D match to TRBD1 (6 bases). This CDR3 region has 15 residues. CDR1 is WNHNN, CDR2 SYGVQD, per germline (reference sequence). Trimming removed 7 bases at V and 0 bases at J, with 13 bases between. The CDR3 DNA sequence: TGCGCCAGCAAGAGGGGACACCATAGCAATCAGCCCCAGCATTTT. It translates to CASKRGHHSNQPQHF.

A single count supports this clone. J is TRBJ1-2 and V is TRBV19; the D is unclear. Trimming cost V 6 bases and J 0 bases, with 17 bases left between them. In germline, CDR1 is LNHDA, CDR2 SQIVND (reference sequence). The CDR3 has 16 amino acids. The CDR3 reads CASRRRRGPPNYGYTF. In nucleotides, the CDR3 is TGTGCCAGTAGACGCCGAAGAGGACCGCCTAACTATGGCTACACCTTC.

The chain combines TRBV28 with TRBJ1-2; no definite D call. Germline lookup yields CDR1 MDHEN and CDR2 SYDVKM. V was pared by 6 bases and J by 0 bases, with 11 bases between. CDR3 length equals 14 residues. CDR3 in DNA: TGTGCCAGCAGCTCCGCGGGAGCTAACTATGGCTACACCTTC. Its translation: CASSSAGANYGYTF.

The sample holds one count of this clone. The chain is built from TRBV12-5 and TRBJ1-1, with D possibly TRBD1 on 5 matching bases. V lost 6 bases and J 2 bases, leaving 16 bases between the germline ends. CDR3 length: 15 amino acids. Germline V CDR1 and CDR2: LGHNT, FRNRAP. The CDR3 loop is CASGPPRGANTEAFF. CDR3 bases: TGTGCTAGTGGCCCCCCCCGAGGGGCTAACACTGAAGCTTTCTTT.

This chain links TRBV19 with TRBJ2-7, with a tentative D call TRBD1 (5 bases). CDR3 length equals 13 residues. The germline gives CDR1 LNHDA, CDR2 SQIVND (reference sequence). Trimming cost V 7 bases and J 6 bases, with 16 bases left between them. CDR3 residues: CASNPTEGVEQYF. CDR3 in DNA: TGTGCCAGTAACCCGACCGAAGGGGTCGAGCAGTACTTC.

The chain couples TRBV6-6 to TRBJ1-1, with 10 bases identical to TRBD1. Germline V CDR1 and CDR2: MNHNY, SVGAGI (reference sequence). The V and J ends lost 7 bases and 5 bases, in that order; junction bases with no gene match: 7. The CDR3 covers 14 residues. CDR3 bases: TGTGCCAGCAAAGGGACAGGGGAGGGGACTGAAGCTTTCTTT. Translation: CASKGTGEGTEAFF.

The chain combines TRBV28 with TRBJ1-5; D possibly corresponds to TRBD1 (6 bases). Trimming pared 7 bases from V and 6 bases from J, leaving 22 bases between. The V gene's germline CDR1 is MDHEN and CDR2 SYDVKM. This CDR3 is built from 16 residues. The DNA of the CDR3 is TGTGCCAGCAAGGCCCGATATCGGGGGGCAGGTCAGCCCCAGCATTTT. It is translated as CASKARYRGAGQPQHF. Based on the CDR3 plus reference TRBV28 and TRBJ1-5, the full variable domain is DVKVTQSSRYLVKRTGEKVFLECVQDMDHENMFWYRQDPGLGLRLIYFSYDVKMKEKGDIPEGYSVSREKKERFSLILESASTNQTSMYLCASKARYRGAGQPQHFGDGTRLSIL.

This rearrangement joins TRBV5-5 to TRBJ2-7; D may correspond to TRBD1 or TRBD2 (5 bases each). V was cut by 0 bases and J by 2 bases, with 15 bases left in between. The germline CDR1 and CDR2 sequences are SGHKS and YYEKEE (reference sequence). The CDR3 totals 16 residues. The DNA for the CDR3 is TGTGCCAGCAGCTTGGCGGGTGGGGACGGTACCTACGAGCAGTACTTC. It yields the protein CASSLAGGDGTYEQYF.